This T cell receptor beta chain was found in a study of response to subunit inactivated influenza vaccine. This clonotype was counted at least ten times. TCRdb re-analysed the RT-PCR reads in MiXCR, keeping a single row per CDR3 protein. The sample yields some 200,000 distinct CDR3 sequences, about an eighth seen once. The CDR3 runs to 14 residues. V lost 1 base, J lost 0 bases, and 6 bases lay in between. Germline V CDR1 and CDR2: SGHAT, FQDESV (reference sequence). These data were also filed under a second study, of T cells expressing NK-cell markers. Turning to that study: cDNA encoding TCR beta was synthesized via 5'RACE template switching incorporating UMIs.

The sample here was CD8+ T cells sorted from PBMCs, taken about 11 days after vaccination. The genes are TRBV11-1 and TRBJ1-1; D not resolved. The TCR sequence derives from a man between 45 and 60 years old who received an inactivated influenza vaccine. CDR3 in amino acids: CASSLGGMNTEAFF. The CDR3 DNA is TGTGCCAGCAGCTTAGGGGGTATGAACACTGAAGCTTTCTTT.